The clone carrying this TCR beta chain showed up just a few times. The antigen is undetermined. This CDR3 comprises 13 residues. CDR1 and CDR2 from the germline V gene are MNHEY and SVGAGI. The trim removed 5 bases at V and 4 bases at J, leaving 4 bases unmatched. The data stem from a study of cytomegalovirus exposure and HLA in healthy donors. Overall study: Roughly 80 million unique TCRs from HLA-typed donors were held in an early data release. Findings and caveats of the study: For cytomegalovirus status, the classifier reportedly gave diagnoses with high specificity and sensitivity. Cytomegalovirus association was assigned to approximately 180 TCR beta chains.

The primer mix had 60 Vbeta and 13 Jbeta primers. Clones were sequenced by immunoSEQ multiplex PCR, and TCRdb holds only the in-frame ones, with some missing. The top ten clones hold approximately 14% of a sample with 90,000 to 120,000 clones, under 80% of them seen once. The receptor's source is a woman in her thirties or forties in good health and CMV-seropositive. This chain uses TRBV6-5 with TRBJ1-2, with TRBD1 matching 7 bases. The specimen was PBMCs. CDR3 sequence reads: CASSAGTVYGYTF. For the CDR3, the DNA is TGTGCCAGCAGTGCCGGGACAGTCTATGGCTACACCTTC.